The 29 T cell receptor beta chains below come from one sample, sequenced in a study of CD8+CD57+ T cells in acquired aplastic anemia. Profiling that covered TCR beta VDJ and CDR3 relied on genomic DNA as its template. Each CDR3 protein gets one entry after TCRdb re-called the reads with MiXCR. The sample holds fewer than 300,000 distinct CDR3 sequences, about 80% seen once. Individuals selected for sequencing had exhibited CD8+CD57+ cell expansion on flow cytometry. Sequenced material: sorted CD4+, CD8+, or CD8+CD57+ T cells (not recorded which) from PBMCs. Receptor source: a human donor with aplastic anemia.

As for this clonotype: One end of the junction is discordant with germline, which a read error may explain. The V and J genes are TRBV7-8 and TRBJ2-3, with TRBD2 matching over 7 bases. CDR1 is SGHVS, CDR2 FQNEAQ, per germline. The CDR3 contains 14 residues. CDR3 sequence (DNA): TGTGCCAGCGGCTTTGCGGGAGACGCCGAAACGCAGTATTTT. Translated: CASGFAGDAETQYF.

This chain connects TRBV7-9 to TRBJ1-2; 9 nucleotides agree with TRBD1. Germline trimming cut 6 bases from V and 10 bases from J; bases unmatched to any gene: 15. The CDR3 is made up of 15 amino acids. Germline-derived CDR1 and CDR2 are SEHNR and FQNEAQ (reference sequence). The CDR3 here is CASRTDRGNSPLYTF. The CDR3 nucleotides read TGTGCCAGCAGGACCGACAGGGGGAATTCACCCCTCTACACCTTC.

Regarding this clonotype: The CDR3 does not close with the conserved phenylalanine or tryptophan, likely indicating a read error. No DNA is shown, since the ends of the CDR3 on it are uncertain; the CDR3 is the one TCRdb lists. This chain joins TRBV7-9 and TRBJ2-3; TRBD1, as called in the table, went unchecked against the DNA. CDR1 is SEHNR and CDR2 is FQNEAQ in the germline V gene (reference sequence). Counting both end residues, the CDR3 totals 13 amino acids. The CDR3 sequence is CASSFQRTEGRDE.

In regard to this clonotype: The CDR3 carries no conserved terminal phenylalanine or tryptophan, so it likely arises from a read error. Because the CDR3's place on the DNA is in doubt, the DNA is left out and the CDR3 is given as listed by TCRdb. V and J are TRBV2 and TRBJ1-2; the DNA was not compared with TRBD1, the D call given in the table. The CDR3 is 15 amino acids long, termini counted. Germline CDR1 and CDR2: SNHLY and FYNNEI. The CDR3: CASSDGGIHEQVYGP.

V usage is TRBV7-3 and J usage is TRBJ1-2, with D unresolved. CDR1 and CDR2 (germline): SGHTA, FQGTGA. Trimming cost V 4 bases and J 14 bases, with 26 bases left between them. The CDR3 runs 15 residues. CDR3 residues: CASSSSGSADYGHTF. CDR3 bases: TGTGCCAGCAGCTCGAGCGGGAGCGCCGACTATGGTCATACCTTC.

This sequence joins TRBV2 and TRBJ2-3; D may match TRBD1 or TRBD2 (6 bases each). The CDR3 length is 14 residues. CDR1 SNHLY and CDR2 FYNNEI come from the germline V gene. V lost 4 bases, J lost 1 base, and 9 bases lay in between. The CDR3 nucleotides are TGTGCCAGCAGTGTTAGGGGGGGCACAGATACGCAGTATTTT. Translation: CASSVRGGTDTQYF.

This chain uses TRBV7-6 with TRBJ2-1; the D gene is possibly TRBD1 (6 bases). Deletions cut 4 bases from V and 9 bases from J, with 25 bases between. CDR1 and CDR2 (germline): SGHVS, FNYEAQ. The CDR3 length is 17 residues. CDR3 in DNA: TGTGCCAGCAGCTCGCCGCCCGGGACAAGAGCGGTCGCTGAGCAGTTCTTC. This encodes CASSSPPGTRAVAEQFF.

A note on this clonotype: The CDR3 ends on some other residue instead of the conserved phenylalanine or tryptophan, so this is likely a read error. It is unclear where the CDR3 begins or ends on the DNA, so no DNA is shown, and the CDR3 is as TCRdb lists it. This chain joins TRBV7-3 and TRBJ2-1. Germline CDR1 is SGHTA and CDR2 is FQGTGA. The CDR3 is 13 residues long, ends included. The CDR3 sequence: CASSDEANHDEHC.

The chain links TRBV19 to TRBJ1-5; TRBD1 is a possible D gene (5 bases). V was shortened by 1 base and J by 12 bases, with 19 bases between the two germline ends. The CDR3 runs 15 residues. Per the germline V gene, CDR1 is LNHDA and CDR2 is SQIVND (reference sequence). The CDR3 here is CASSIASGANKHQHF. CDR3 in DNA: TGTGCCAGTAGTATAGCTAGCGGGGCCAACAAGCACCAGCATTTT.

J is TRBJ2-3 and V is TRBV11-3; 7 nucleotides match TRBD2. CDR1 SGHNT and CDR2 YENEEA come from the germline V gene. V gave up 8 bases and J gave up 7 bases; unmatched junction bases: 21. CDR3 length: 17 amino acids. The CDR3 coding sequence is TGTGCCAGCTCACTAGGGCCAGGCGCGGGAGTGGGAAATACGCAGTATTTT. Protein sequence: CASSLGPGAGVGNTQYF. Combining the CDR3 with reference TRBV11-3 and TRBJ2-3 gives the whole variable domain EAGVVQSPRYKIIEKKQPVAFWCNPISGHNTLYWYLQNLGQGPELLIRYENEEAVDDSQLPKDRFSAERLKGVDSTLKIQPAELGDSAVYLCASSLGPGAGVGNTQYFGPGTRLTVL.

The chain combines TRBV7-3 with TRBJ2-1; a weak D match, TRBD2 (6 bases). The CDR3 is made up of 16 amino acids. CDR1 is SGHTA and CDR2 is FQGTGA in the germline V gene. V was shortened by 5 bases and J by 10 bases, with 24 bases between the two germline ends. In DNA, the CDR3 is TGTGCCAGCAGCATCCACGGAGGCGGGATAGATAAGGAGCAGTTCTTC. Its protein product is CASSIHGGGIDKEQFF.

A word on this clonotype: A junction boundary mismatches the germline segment, possibly from a read error. The chain couples TRBV2 to TRBJ1-1; maybe TRBD1 (6 bases). The CDR3 length is 17 residues. The germline V gene encodes CDR1 SNHLY and CDR2 FYNNEI. The CDR3 DNA sequence: TGTGCCAGCGGGGGCGGGGGCACAGATACGCAGTATATTGGACCAGGCTTT. This codes for CASGGGGTDTQYIGPGF.

With regard to this clonotype: The CDR3 carries no conserved terminal phenylalanine or tryptophan, so it likely arises from a read error. The limits of the CDR3 on the DNA are not certain, so only TCRdb's listed CDR3 is given. This chain links TRBV7-8 with TRBJ2-3; the table's TRBD2 call for D was not verified on the DNA. 13 amino acids form the CDR3, both terminal residues included. Germline CDR1 and CDR2: SGHVS and FQNEAQ. The CDR3 is CASSFAGGAATQD.

Many counts were recorded for this clonotype. V is TRBV4-3 and J is TRBJ1-1; D possibly corresponds to TRBD1 (6 bases). Trimming left V 0 bases short and J 4 bases short, with 12 bases between. This CDR3 contains 15 residues. Germline values: CDR1 LGHNA, CDR2 YSLEER. The CDR3 here is CASSQDGRGFTEAFF. DNA of the CDR3: TGCGCCAGCAGCCAAGACGGCAGGGGATTCACTGAAGCTTTCTTT.

The rearrangement uses TRBV7-8 and TRBJ2-7; the D gene is possibly TRBD2 (5 bases). The CDR3 contains 18 residues. Germline V gives CDR1 SGHVS, CDR2 FQNEAQ. The ends were cut back, 1 base at V and 4 bases at J, with 23 bases in the middle. CDR3 bases: TGTGCCAGCAGCTTAGAGGGAGACCCCGATACGCAGTATTACGAGCAGTACGTC. Translation: CASSLEGDPDTQYYEQYV.

The chain combines TRBV7-8 with TRBJ2-1; TRBD2 aligns across 11 bases. From germline, CDR1 is SGHVS and CDR2 FQNEAQ. V lost 1 base and J lost 16; bases outside the gene matches: 12. This CDR3 is built from 15 residues. The CDR3 sequence is CASSLVVSGRESTFF. In DNA form, the CDR3 reads TGTGCCAGCAGCTTAGTCGTTAGCGGGAGGGAAAGCACATTCTTC.

Comment on this clonotype: The conserved phenylalanine or tryptophan is not found at the CDR3 terminus, so this likely reflects a read error. Because the CDR3's place on the DNA is in doubt, the DNA is left out and the CDR3 is given as listed by TCRdb. V is TRBV9 and J is TRBJ2-3; the DNA was not compared with TRBD1, the D call given in the table. The germline gives CDR1 SGDLS, CDR2 YYNGEE. Termini included, the CDR3 measures 13 amino acids. The CDR3 region is CASSAAQGRTTSS.

A word on this clonotype: The junction differs from germline at one of its ends, possibly a read error. The chain couples TRBV7-8 to TRBJ2-5; 10 nucleotides line up with TRBD2. Germline CDR1 SGHVS, CDR2 FQNEAQ. The CDR3 totals 15 residues. CDR3 protein: CASSGSGGPQATQYF. CDR3 nucleotides: TGTGCCAGCAGCGGTAGCGGGGGGCCCCAAGCGACCCAGTACTTC.

CDR3 bases: TGTGCCAGCACCTCCGATCCCACCGGGATGCAGTATTTTTACACCTTC. Protein sequence: CASTSDPTGMQYFYTF. V and J are TRBV7-3 and TRBJ1-2, with no clear D. From germline, CDR1 is SGHTA and CDR2 FQGTGA. The CDR3 runs 16 residues. Trimming took 7 bases from V and 11 from J, leaving 29 bases between them.

The chain joins TRBV11-3 to TRBJ1-2; no clear D gene. The germline V gene encodes CDR1 SGHNT and CDR2 YENEEA. Trimming cost V 0 bases and J 8 bases, with 13 bases left between them. The CDR3 has 14 residues. As DNA, the CDR3 is TGTGCCAGCAGCTTAGAGTACACGTCCGGGGGCTACACCTTC. It codes for CASSLEYTSGGYTF.

The gene calls are TRBV7-8 and TRBJ2-5; D could derive from TRBD1 or TRBD2 (7 bases each). Trimming removed 0 bases at V and 5 bases at J, with 19 bases between. The CDR3 length is 17 residues. Germline CDR1 reads SGHVS; CDR2 reads FQNEAQ. CDR3 residues: CASSLAGGGDTQETQYF. CDR3 coding DNA: TGTGCCAGCAGCTTAGCGGGAGGGGGCGATACGCAGGAGACCCAGTACTTC.

Of note for this clonotype: At one boundary the junction diverges from the germline segment, which might be a read error. The V call is TRBV7-8, the J call TRBJ1-2; D not certain. CDR3 size: 13 residues. CDR1 SGHVS and CDR2 FQNEAQ come from the germline V gene. The CDR3 loop is CASSQALAGGKNF. The CDR3 DNA follows: TGTGCCAGCAGCCAAGCGCTAGCAGGCGGTAAGAACTTC.

The chain combines TRBV20-1 with TRBJ2-7, with TRBD2 matching 7 bases. V gave up 1 base and J gave up 8 bases; unmatched junction bases: 8. The germline gives CDR1 DFQATT, CDR2 SNEGSKA (reference sequence). The CDR3 has 13 residues. CDR3 sequence reads: CSARAPSAGQQYV. DNA for the CDR3: TGCAGTGCTAGAGCACCCTCAGCGGGACAGCAGTACGTC.

The chain has TRBV7-9 and TRBJ2-7; D is unresolved. The CDR3 runs to 15 residues. In germline, CDR1 is SEHNR, CDR2 FQNEAQ (reference sequence). The ends were cut back, 2 bases at V and 13 bases at J, with 24 bases in the middle. The CDR3 sequence is CASSLSPHNEQFFYF. The CDR3 nucleotides read TGTGCCAGCAGCTTATCCCCACACAATGAGCAGTTCTTCTACTTC.

In its sample, this clonotype was seen many times. Given a much more abundant clone one base away, this may be a read error. The CDR3 sequence is CASSEGDRAGTGELFF. As DNA, the CDR3 is TGTGCCAGCAGTGAAGGGGACAGGGCTGGCACCGGGGAGCTGTTTTTT. V is TRBV2 and J is TRBJ2-2, with 9 nucleotides matching TRBD1. From germline, CDR1 is SNHLY and CDR2 FYNNEI. V trimming: 1 base; J trimming: 4 bases; junction bases outside the gene matches: 4. The CDR3 totals 16 residues.

The chain joins TRBV7-9 to TRBJ2-1; TRBD2 matches at 8 bases. V was clipped by 4 bases and J by 5 bases; unmatched bases: 7. Germline loops: CDR1 SEHNR, CDR2 FQNEAQ (reference sequence). The CDR3 consists of 15 residues. For the CDR3, the DNA is TGTGCCAGCAGCTACAGCGGGGGCTGCGACAATGAGCAGTTCTTC. Translation: CASSYSGGCDNEQFF.

V is TRBV7-2 and J is TRBJ2-7; tentatively, D is TRBD2 (5 bases). Looked up from germline, CDR1 is SGHTA and CDR2 is FQGNSA. The CDR3 is made up of 14 amino acids. The CDR3 nucleotides are TGTGCCAGCAGCCGGGGTGCGGGTTCGTACTTCCGGCCCGTC. This codes for CASSRGAGSYFRPV.

V usage is TRBV7-6 and J usage is TRBJ2-7; perhaps TRBD1 as D (6 bases). Per the germline V gene, CDR1 is SGHVS and CDR2 is FNYEAQ. This CDR3 region has 18 residues. The V end lost 0 bases, the J end lost 3 bases, and 21 bases lay between the germline ends. The CDR3 bases are TGTGCCAGCAGCTTAGCCCCAGGGACAAAAGACCTCTACTACGAGCAGTACGTC. Its translation: CASSLAPGTKDLYYEQYV.

A word on this clonotype: A read error may produce the germline difference seen at one junction end. The CDR3 nucleotides read TGTGCCACCAGCAGAGGCAGGGAGCAAGCAACCCAGTCCTTC. Its protein is CATSRGREQATQSF. V is TRBV7-9 and J is TRBJ2-5; D may match TRBD1 or TRBD2 (5 bases each). The CDR3 is 14 residues long. Germline values: CDR1 SEHNR, CDR2 FQNEAQ (reference sequence).